This T cell receptor (beta chain) was retrieved from a study of shared clonotypes between healthy human individuals. Findings of the study overall: An expected dependence of interdonor clonotype sharing on sequencing depth was noted.

CD45RO-negative, CCR7-selected cells formed the naive CD8 fraction, which excluded terminally differentiated effector memory CD45RA+ cells. Donation came from healthy HIV-negative adults that had no recent acute infections or vaccinations. Deep was the level used in running the assay. Sequencing was performed with immunoSEQ multiplex PCR; in TCRdb, only in-frame clones are kept and a portion is missing. Of about 820,000 clones in the sample, roughly 92% were seen once. Germline V gene data show CDR1 as SQVTM and CDR2 as ANQGSEA. V was pared by 7 bases and J by 7 bases, with 17 bases between. The CDR3 has 12 amino acids. As concerns this clone: Its antigen remains unidentified.

The chain couples TRBV29-1 to TRBJ2-7; D gene uncertain. The sample comprised naive CD8+ T cells sorted from blood. The receptor comes from a man aged 25 to 40 in good health. This CDR3 reads CSAIGSFLEQYF. Written as DNA, the CDR3 is TGCAGCGCCATCGGGTCTTTCTTGGAGCAGTACTTC.